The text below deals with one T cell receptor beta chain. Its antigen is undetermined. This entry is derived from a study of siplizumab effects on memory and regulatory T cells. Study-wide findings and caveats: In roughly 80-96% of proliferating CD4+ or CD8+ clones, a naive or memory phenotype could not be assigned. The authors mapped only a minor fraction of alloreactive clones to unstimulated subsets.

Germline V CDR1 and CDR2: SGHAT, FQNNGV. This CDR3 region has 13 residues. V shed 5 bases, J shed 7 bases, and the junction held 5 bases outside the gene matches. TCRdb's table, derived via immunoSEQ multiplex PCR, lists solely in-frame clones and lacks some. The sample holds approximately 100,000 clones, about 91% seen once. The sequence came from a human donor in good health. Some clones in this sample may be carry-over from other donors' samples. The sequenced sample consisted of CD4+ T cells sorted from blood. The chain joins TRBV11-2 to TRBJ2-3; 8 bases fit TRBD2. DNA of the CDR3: TGTGCCAGCAGCGCGGGACTAGTAAATACGCAGTATTTT. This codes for CASSAGLVNTQYF.